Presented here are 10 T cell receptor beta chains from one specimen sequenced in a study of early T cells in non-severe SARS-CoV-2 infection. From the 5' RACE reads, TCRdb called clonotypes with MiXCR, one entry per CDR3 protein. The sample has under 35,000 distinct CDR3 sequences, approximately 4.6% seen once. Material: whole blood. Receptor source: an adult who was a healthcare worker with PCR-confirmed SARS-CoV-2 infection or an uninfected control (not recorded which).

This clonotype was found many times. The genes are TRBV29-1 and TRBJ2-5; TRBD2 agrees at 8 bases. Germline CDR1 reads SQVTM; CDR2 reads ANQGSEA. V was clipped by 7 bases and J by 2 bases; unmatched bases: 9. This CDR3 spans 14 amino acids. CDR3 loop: CSAGTRARQETQYF. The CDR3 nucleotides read TGCAGCGCTGGGACTAGAGCCCGGCAAGAGACCCAGTACTTC.

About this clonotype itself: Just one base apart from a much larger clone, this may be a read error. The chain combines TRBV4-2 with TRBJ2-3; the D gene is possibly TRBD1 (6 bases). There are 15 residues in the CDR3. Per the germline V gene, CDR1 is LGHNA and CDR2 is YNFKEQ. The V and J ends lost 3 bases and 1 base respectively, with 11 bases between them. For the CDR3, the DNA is TGTGCCAGCAGCCAGATGGGGGCAGGCACAGATACGCAGTATTTT. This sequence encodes CASSQMGAGTDTQYF.

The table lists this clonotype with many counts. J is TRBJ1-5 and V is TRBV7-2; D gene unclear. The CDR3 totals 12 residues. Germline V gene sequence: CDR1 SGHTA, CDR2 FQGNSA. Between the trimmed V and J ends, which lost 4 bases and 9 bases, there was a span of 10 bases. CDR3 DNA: TGTGCCAGCAGCTCCCAACGGGGGCCCCAGCATTTT. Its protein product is CASSSQRGPQHF.

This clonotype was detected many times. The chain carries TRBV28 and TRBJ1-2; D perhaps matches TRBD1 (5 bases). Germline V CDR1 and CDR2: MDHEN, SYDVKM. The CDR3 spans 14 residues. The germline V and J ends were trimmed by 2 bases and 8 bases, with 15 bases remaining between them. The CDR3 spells CASSLLGVAGGYTF. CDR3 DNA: TGTGCCAGCAGTTTACTCGGGGTAGCAGGGGGCTACACCTTC.

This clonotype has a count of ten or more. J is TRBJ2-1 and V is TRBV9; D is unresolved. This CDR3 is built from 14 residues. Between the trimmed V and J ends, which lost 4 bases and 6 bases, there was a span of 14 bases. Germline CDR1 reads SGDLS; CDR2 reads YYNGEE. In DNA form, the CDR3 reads TGTGCCAGCAGCCCGATTAATACACCCAATGAGCAGTTCTTC. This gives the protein CASSPINTPNEQFF.

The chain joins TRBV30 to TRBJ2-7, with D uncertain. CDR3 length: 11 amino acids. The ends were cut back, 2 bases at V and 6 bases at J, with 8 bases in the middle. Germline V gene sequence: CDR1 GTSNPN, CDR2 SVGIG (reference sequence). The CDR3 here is CAWSWEGEQYF. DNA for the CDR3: TGTGCCTGGAGTTGGGAAGGCGAGCAGTACTTC. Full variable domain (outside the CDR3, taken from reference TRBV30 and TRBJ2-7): SQTIHQWPATLVQPVGSPLSLECTVEGTSNPNLYWYRQAAGRGLQLLFYSVGIGQISSEVPQNLSASRPQDRQFILSSKKLLLSDSGFYLCAWSWEGEQYFGPGTRLTVT.

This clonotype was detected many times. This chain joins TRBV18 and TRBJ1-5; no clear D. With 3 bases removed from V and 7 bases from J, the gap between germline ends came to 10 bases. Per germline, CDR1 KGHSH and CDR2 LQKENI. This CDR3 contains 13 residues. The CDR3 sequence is CASSPGKGQPQHF. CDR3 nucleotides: TGTGCCAGCTCACCGGGGAAAGGCCAGCCCCAGCATTTT. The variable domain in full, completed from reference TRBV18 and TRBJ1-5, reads NAGVMQNPRHLVRRRGQEARLRCSPMKGHSHVYWYRQLPEEGLKFMVYLQKENIIDESGMPKERFSAEFPKEGPSILRIQQVVRGDSAAYFCASSPGKGQPQHFGDGTRLSIL.

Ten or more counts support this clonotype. The CDR3, as DNA: TGTGCCAGCACCCCTAGCGCTCTGTACAATGAGCAGTTCTTC. Translated: CASTPSALYNEQFF. The V call is TRBV7-9, the J call TRBJ2-1, with D perhaps TRBD2 (6 bases). The germline V and J ends were trimmed by 7 bases and 4 bases, with 14 bases remaining between them. Germline V gives CDR1 SEHNR, CDR2 FQNEAQ (reference sequence). The CDR3 sequence is 14 residues long.

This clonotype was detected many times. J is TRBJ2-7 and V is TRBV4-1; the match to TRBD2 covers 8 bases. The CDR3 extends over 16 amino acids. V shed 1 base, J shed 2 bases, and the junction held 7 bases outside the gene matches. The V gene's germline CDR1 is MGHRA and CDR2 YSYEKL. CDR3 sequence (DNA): TGCGCCAGCAGCCAAGCGCAGAGGCGGGGGGCCTACGAGCAGTACTTC. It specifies CASSQAQRRGAYEQYF.

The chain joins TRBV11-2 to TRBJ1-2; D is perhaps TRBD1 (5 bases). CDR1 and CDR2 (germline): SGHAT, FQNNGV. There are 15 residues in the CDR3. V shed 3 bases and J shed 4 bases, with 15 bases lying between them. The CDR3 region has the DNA TGTGCCAGCAGCTTTTCCGGGGGACCTGGCTATGGCTACACCTTC. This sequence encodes CASSFSGGPGYGYTF.